This is a list of T cell receptor beta chains from one sample in a study of cytomegalovirus exposure and HLA in healthy donors. Method: immunoSEQ multiplex PCR; TCRdb's copy keeps in-frame clones and lacks some. The sample carries roughly 150,000 clones, 70% to 85% recorded once. The sample comprised PBMCs. The origin of the receptors is a male donor in good health and CMV-seronegative. The CDR3 runs from the conserved cysteine through the conserved F or W. Each record gives: J gene, clone size, V gene, CDR3 length, D gene, CDR3 DNA, CDR3 protein. A D gene is named only where the DNA matches it firmly. Some rows mark clone size as missing; the rest say once, few, many or name a class of expanded clone.

TRBJ2-5	NA	TRBV6-5	13	TRBD2	TGTGCCAGCAGACTAGCGGGGCAAGAGACCCAGTACTTC	CASRLAGQETQYF
TRBJ2-1	NA	TRBV28	16	NA	TGTGCCAGCAGTTTATCATTCCTCACTAGCACCGATGAGCAGTTCTTC	CASSLSFLTSTDEQFF
TRBJ1-1	once	TRBV30	13	NA	TGTGCCTGGTCCTTTACAGCGAACACTGAAGCTTTCTTT	CAWSFTANTEAFF
TRBJ2-2	NA	TRBV5-1	13	NA	TGCGCCAGCAGCTTGTCTACTTCCGGGGAGCTGTTTTTT	CASSLSTSGELFF
TRBJ2-5	NA	TRBV7-7	16	TRBD2	TGTGCCAGCAGCCCTCGACTAGCGGGAGTGGGAGAGACCCAGTACTTC	CASSPRLAGVGETQYF
TRBJ2-2	NA	TRBV28	14	NA	TGTGCCAGCAGTTCCCGAGAGAACACCGGGGAGCTGTTTTTT	CASSSRENTGELFF
TRBJ2-3	NA	TRBV2	14	NA	TGTGCCAGCAGTGAAAGGCACAGCCAAGATACGCAGTATTTT	CASSERHSQDTQYF
TRBJ2-7	NA	TRBV27	13	NA	TGTGCCAGCAGTTTTCAACGGGGGAGCGAGCAGTACTTC	CASSFQRGSEQYF
TRBJ2-3	NA	TRBV6-1	15	TRBD2	TGTGCCAGCAGAACTAGCGGGAGCTTGTCTGATACGCAGTATTTT	CASRTSGSLSDTQYF
TRBJ2-3	NA	TRBV9	14	NA	TGTGCCAGCAGGACGGGGGGCGGAGCAGATACGCAGTATTTT	CASRTGGGADTQYF
TRBJ2-1	NA	TRBV5-4	15	TRBD1	TGTGCCAGCAGCCAGGGACAGGGCTCCTACAATGAGCAGTTCTTC	CASSQGQGSYNEQFF
TRBJ2-1	NA	TRBV7-3	16	NA	TGTGCCAGCAGCTTAAGTTCAGGGCCGAAGATGAATGAGCAGTTCTTC	CASSLSSGPKMNEQFF
TRBJ1-6	NA	TRBV4-2	15	TRBD1	TGTGCCAGCAGCCAAGATTCAGGGGGAGATTCACCCCTCCACTTT	CASSQDSGGDSPLHF
TRBJ2-7	NA	TRBV25-1	13	TRBD2	TGTGCCAGCTCCTGGGACTACGCCTACGAGCAGTACTTC	CASSWDYAYEQYF
TRBJ2-5	NA	TRBV13	14	NA	TGTGCCAGCAGCTTCCGTGGGAGCGAAGAGACCCAGTACTTC	CASSFRGSEETQYF
TRBJ1-1	NA	TRBV7-9	14	NA	TGTGCCAGCAGCCTAGGGCCCCCAGGGATACAAGCTTTCTTT	CASSLGPPGIQAFF
TRBJ1-5	NA	TRBV6-6	11	NA	TGTGCCAGCAGCGGGGAGGGCCCCCAGCATTTT	CASSGEGPQHF
TRBJ1-1	NA	TRBV10-1	13	NA	TGCGCCAGCAGTGAGAGAGGTGACACTGAAGCTTTCTTT	CASSERGDTEAFF
TRBJ2-5	NA	TRBV7-2	14	TRBD2	TGTGCCAGCAGCTGGCGGGAGGAGTTTCGGACCCAGTACTTC	CASSWREEFRTQYF
TRBJ2-4	NA	TRBV4-1	19	TRBD2	TGCGCCAGCAGCCAATATAGCGGGAGGGCCCCAGGGGGTGAAAACATTCAGTACTTC	CASSQYSGRAPGGENIQYF
TRBJ2-1	once	TRBV5-6	13	TRBD2	TGTGCCACATACGGGACTAACTACAATGAGCAGTTCTTC	CATYGTNYNEQFF
TRBJ1-1	NA	TRBV6-5	16	NA	TGTGCCAGCAGTTACTCGTTCATCAATCTGAACACTGAAGCTTTCTTT	CASSYSFINLNTEAFF
TRBJ2-1	NA	TRBV28	15	NA	TGTGCCAGCAGTTTATACCGGGAGAACTACAATGAGCAGTTCTTC	CASSLYRENYNEQFF
TRBJ2-7	NA	TRBV6-5	15	TRBD2	TGTGCCAGCAGCCTTACCGGGACTAGCCGTTACGAGCAGTACTTC	CASSLTGTSRYEQYF
TRBJ1-3	NA	TRBV5-5	15	TRBD1	TGTGCCAGCAGCCGGGACAGGAGCTCTGGAAACACCATATATTTT	CASSRDRSSGNTIYF
TRBJ2-3	NA	TRBV19	13	NA	TGTGCCAGTAGCCAGACTAGCACAGATACGCAGTATTTT	CASSQTSTDTQYF
TRBJ1-4	NA	TRBV19	12	NA	TGTGCCAGTTCCCCCCAGAACGAAAAACTGTTTTTT	CASSPQNEKLFF
TRBJ1-5	NA	TRBV30	12	NA	TGTGCCTGGAGTCAGGGGAGCCAGCCCCAGCATTTT	CAWSQGSQPQHF
TRBJ2-4	NA	TRBV30	14	NA	TGTGCCTGGAGCGGAGGGCCAGCCGATGAAATTCAGTACTTC	CAWSGGPADEIQYF
TRBJ2-5	NA	TRBV2	15	NA	TGTGCCAGCAGTGAAGAGGGGTGGGATCTGGAGACCCAGTACTTC	CASSEEGWDLETQYF
TRBJ2-7	NA	TRBV7-9	13	TRBD1	TGTGCCAGCAGCTTCACAGGGGTCTACGAGCAGTACTTC	CASSFTGVYEQYF
TRBJ1-1	NA	TRBV13	15	NA	TGTGCCAGCAGCTTAGGGGGGCGGATTAACACTGAAGCTTTCTTT	CASSLGGRINTEAFF
TRBJ1-3	NA	TRBV28	14	TRBD1	TGTGCCAGCAGTTTCACCGGGACAGGGGTACCCATATATTTT	CASSFTGTGVPIYF
TRBJ2-2	NA	TRBV29-1	13	NA	TGCAGCGTCATGGGGCCCCACACCGGGGAGCTGTTTTTT	CSVMGPHTGELFF
TRBJ2-7	NA	TRBV5-1	13	NA	TGCGCCAGCAGCTTTAGTATCTCCTACGAGCAGTACTTC	CASSFSISYEQYF
TRBJ2-3	NA	TRBV29-1	15	TRBD2	TGCAGCACTACAGGGACTAGCGGAGGTCCAGATACGCAGTATTTT	CSTTGTSGGPDTQYF
TRBJ2-1	NA	TRBV15	18	TRBD2	TGTGCCACCAGCAGGAGATCCCTAGCGGGAGGGCCGTACAATGAGCAGTTCTTC	CATSRRSLAGGPYNEQFF
TRBJ2-7	NA	TRBV25-1	12	NA	TGTGCCAGCAGTCGGGGTCTAGACGAGCAGTACTTC	CASSRGLDEQYF
TRBJ2-1	NA	TRBV7-9	15	NA	TGTGCCAGCAGCCTTGCGGAGGGGACCTACAATGAGCAGTTCTTC	CASSLAEGTYNEQFF
TRBJ2-5	NA	TRBV18	15	TRBD2	TGTGCCAGCTCACCAAGGACTAGCGGTGGGGAGACCCAGTACTTC	CASSPRTSGGETQYF
TRBJ1-2	NA	TRBV30	13	TRBD1	TGTGCCTTGCCTCCCGGGACAGTAGAAGGCTACACCTTC	CALPPGTVEGYTF
TRBJ1-1	NA	TRBV4-3	18	NA	TGCGCCAGCAGCCGGTCACAAGGGGGAGTGTATGGGAACACTGAAGCTTTCTTT	CASSRSQGGVYGNTEAFF
TRBJ1-5	NA	TRBV7-2	14	TRBD1	TGTGCCAGCAGCCGGGACAGCGGCAATCAGCCCCAGCATTTT	CASSRDSGNQPQHF
TRBJ2-5	NA	TRBV15	15	NA	TGTGCCACCAGCAGAGACCCGGACAGCCAAGAGACCCAGTACTTC	CATSRDPDSQETQYF
TRBJ2-5	NA	TRBV5-6	16	TRBD2	TGTGCCAGCAGCTGGAGTCCCGGGAAGCGGGAGAAGACCCAGTACTTC	CASSWSPGKREKTQYF